The entry below gives a single T cell receptor (beta chain) sequence along with its context. As yet, its antigen is unknown. The data were taken from a study of cytomegalovirus exposure and HLA in healthy donors. Across the study: The Caucasian-associated ancestry cluster contained about 80% of the 300 to 400 genotyped donors. General observations from the study: What a later analysis showed was that several of the most significant clusters appeared linked to common viral pathogens. In a later analysis, HLA-associated beta chains showed higher expansion and lower generation probabilities than comparable chains.

Primers for the PCR totalled 60 Vbeta and 13 Jbeta. The protocol was immunoSEQ multiplex PCR, while the TCRdb copy is restricted to in-frame clones and leaves out a portion. The sample records about 89,000 clones, about 80% being singletons. Germline loops: CDR1 SNHLY, CDR2 FYNNEI. The ends were cut back, 10 bases at V and 6 bases at J, with 13 bases in the middle. CDR3 length: 12 amino acids. The sequence derives from a female donor in good health and CMV-seropositive. Sequencing was carried out using PBMCs. The chain joins TRBV2 to TRBJ2-1; D remains ambiguous. CDR3 residues: CATSAAPNEQFF. The CDR3 DNA reads as TGTGCCACTTCCGCGGCCCCCAATGAGCAGTTCTTC. Full variable domain (remainder filled in from reference TRBV2 and TRBJ2-1): EPEVTQTPSHQVTQMGQEVILRCVPISNHLYFYWYRQILGQKVEFLVSFYNNEISEKSEIFDDQFSVERPDGSNFTLKIRSTKLEDSAMYFCATSAAPNEQFFGPGTRLTVL.